The subject of this entry is one T cell receptor beta chain. Its antigen is not identified. The junction had 8 bases not matched to a gene; V was cut back by 10 bases and J by 5 bases. The CDR3 is made up of 13 amino acids. CDR1 is ENHRY, CDR2 SYGVKD, per germline. These data originate in a study of CD4 T cell repertoires in COVID-19. Study at large: Relabeled CFSE-low cells, IL-2-expanded for less than 11 days, met spikes from other coronaviruses.

Method: immunoSEQ multiplex PCR; TCRdb's copy keeps in-frame clones and lacks some. The repertoire holds 1,500 to 2,000 clones, with about a sixth as singletons. Mild-to-severe COVID-19 survivors were the donors. General study results and limits: Several top expanded SARS-CoV-2-reactive clonotypes were shared by two or three memory subsets. In SARS-CoV and/or HKU1 spike cultures, between roughly 7 and 25% of SARS-CoV-2 clonotypes reappeared.

J is TRBJ2-5 and V is TRBV10-3; the match to TRBD2 covers 9 bases. This receptor was taken from a human donor who had COVID-19. The sample here was memory CD4+ T cells, cultured in vitro, taken after recovery from COVID-19. CDR3 in DNA: TGTGCCACCCTGCGGGGGGGCGGGGAGACCCAGTACTTC. Protein sequence: CATLRGGGETQYF.